This T cell receptor (beta chain) was retrieved from a study of tumor-infiltrating lymphocytes in primary liver carcinoma. V lost 0 bases and J 4 bases, leaving 17 bases between the germline ends. There are 17 residues in the CDR3. Germline CDR1 is LGHNA and CDR2 is YNFKEQ. Researchers generated TCR beta cDNA from approximately 0.55 ug of total RNA, relying on a constant-region primer. Three nested multiplex PCR rounds, a slightly modified ARM-PCR method, built the TCR beta libraries. A C-beta reverse primer and TRBV1-TRBV30 forward primers served in each of the first two PCR rounds, at around 10 cycles apiece. TCRdb ran MiXCR on the multiplex PCR reads and lists one entry per CDR3 protein. The sample lists roughly 100,000 distinct CDR3 sequences; approximately 71% were seen once. The table lists this clonotype with many counts. What it binds is unknown. General study findings and limits: The overlap of tumor-adjacent and tumor-blood pairs was smaller than that of tumor region pairs.

Co-extraction of both nucleic acids (RNA and DNA) used about 19-33 mg of unsorted bulk tissue. Material for sequencing was liver tumor tissue from sampling region 5. Subset here: tumor region T5, tumor centre. V usage is TRBV4-2 and J usage is TRBJ2-3, with D maybe TRBD2 (6 bases). The clonotype originates from a woman aged 55 to 70 with primary liver carcinoma and hepatitis B virus infection. This CDR3 is CASSQDGARERADTQYF. Here the CDR3 DNA reads TGTGCCAGCAGCCAAGACGGGGCCCGGGAGAGGGCAGATACGCAGTATTTT.